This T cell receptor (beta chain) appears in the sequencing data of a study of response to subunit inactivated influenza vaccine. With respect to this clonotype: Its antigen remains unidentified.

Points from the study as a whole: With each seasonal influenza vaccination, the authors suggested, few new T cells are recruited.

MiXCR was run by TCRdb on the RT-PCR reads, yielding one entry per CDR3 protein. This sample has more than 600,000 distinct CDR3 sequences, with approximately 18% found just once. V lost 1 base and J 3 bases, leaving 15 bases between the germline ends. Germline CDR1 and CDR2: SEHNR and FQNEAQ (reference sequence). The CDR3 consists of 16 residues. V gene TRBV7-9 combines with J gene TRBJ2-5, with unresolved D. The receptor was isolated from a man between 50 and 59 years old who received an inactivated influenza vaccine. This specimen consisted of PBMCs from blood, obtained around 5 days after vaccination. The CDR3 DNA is TGTGCCAGCAGCTTAGGAATGACTTGGGCCAAAGAGACCCAGTACTTC. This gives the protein CASSLGMTWAKETQYF.